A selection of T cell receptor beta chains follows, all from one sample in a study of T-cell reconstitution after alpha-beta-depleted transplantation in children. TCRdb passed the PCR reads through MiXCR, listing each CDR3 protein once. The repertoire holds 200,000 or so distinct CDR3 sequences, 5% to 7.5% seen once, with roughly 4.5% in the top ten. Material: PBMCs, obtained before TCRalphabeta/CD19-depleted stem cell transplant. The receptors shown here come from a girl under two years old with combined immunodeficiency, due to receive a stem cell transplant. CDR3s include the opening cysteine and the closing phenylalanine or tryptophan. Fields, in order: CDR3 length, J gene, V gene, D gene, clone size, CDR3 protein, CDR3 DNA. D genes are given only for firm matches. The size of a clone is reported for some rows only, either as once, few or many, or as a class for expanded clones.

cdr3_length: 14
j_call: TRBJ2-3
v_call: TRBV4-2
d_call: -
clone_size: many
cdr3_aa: CASSQDIPTDTQYF
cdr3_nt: TGTGCCAGCAGCCAAGATATACCCACAGATACGCAGTATTTT

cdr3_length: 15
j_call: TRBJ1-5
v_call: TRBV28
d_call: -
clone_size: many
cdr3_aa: CASSWGPRAGQPQHF
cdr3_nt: TGTGCCAGCAGTTGGGGACCCAGGGCTGGTCAGCCCCAGCATTTT

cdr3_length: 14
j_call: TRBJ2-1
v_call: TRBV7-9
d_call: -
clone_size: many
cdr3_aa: CASSLAGRADEQFF
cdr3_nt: TGTGCCAGCAGCTTAGCTGGCAGGGCGGATGAGCAGTTCTTC

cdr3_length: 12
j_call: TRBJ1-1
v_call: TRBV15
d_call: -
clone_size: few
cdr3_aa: CATSSLGAEAFF
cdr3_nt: TGTGCCACCAGCAGTTTGGGGGCTGAAGCTTTCTTT

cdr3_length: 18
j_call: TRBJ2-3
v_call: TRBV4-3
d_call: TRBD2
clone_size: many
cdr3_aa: CASSYTSRGGASTDTQYF
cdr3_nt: TGCGCCAGCAGCTACACATCACGGGGGGGCGCTAGCACAGATACGCAGTATTTT

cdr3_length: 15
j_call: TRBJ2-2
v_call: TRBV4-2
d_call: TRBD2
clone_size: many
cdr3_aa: CASSQFTSGNRELFF
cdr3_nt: TGTGCCAGCAGCCAATTTACTAGCGGGAACAGGGAGCTGTTTTTT

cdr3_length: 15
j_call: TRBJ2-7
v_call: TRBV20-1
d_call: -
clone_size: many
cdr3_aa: CSARVGGFNSYEQYF
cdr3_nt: TGCAGTGCTAGAGTAGGTGGTTTCAACTCCTACGAGCAGTACTTC

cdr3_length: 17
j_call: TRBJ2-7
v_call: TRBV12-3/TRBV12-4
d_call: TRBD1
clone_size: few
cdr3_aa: CASSFPGGGQGLREQYF
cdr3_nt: TGTGCCAGCAGTTTCCCAGGTGGGGGACAGGGACTTCGCGAGCAGTACTTC

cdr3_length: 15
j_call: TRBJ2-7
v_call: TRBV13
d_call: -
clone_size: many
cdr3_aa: CASSPPGAPPYEQYF
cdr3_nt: TGTGCCAGCAGCCCACCGGGGGCCCCCCCCTACGAGCAGTACTTC

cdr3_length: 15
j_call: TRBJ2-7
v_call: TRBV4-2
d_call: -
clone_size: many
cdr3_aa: CASSSGGDSSYEQYF
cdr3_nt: TGTGCCAGCAGCTCAGGGGGGGATAGCTCCTACGAGCAGTACTTC

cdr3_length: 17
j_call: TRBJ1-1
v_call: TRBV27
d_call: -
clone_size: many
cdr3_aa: CASSLSSPSEINTEAFF
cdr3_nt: TGTGCCAGCAGTTTATCCTCTCCCTCAGAAATCAACACTGAAGCTTTCTTT

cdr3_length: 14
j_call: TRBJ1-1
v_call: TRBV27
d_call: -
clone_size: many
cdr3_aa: CASSLSTHLTEAFF
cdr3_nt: TGTGCCAGCAGTTTATCGACCCACCTCACTGAAGCTTTCTTT

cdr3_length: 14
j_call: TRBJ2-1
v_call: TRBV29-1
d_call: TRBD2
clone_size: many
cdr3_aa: CSVEPGTSMYEQFF
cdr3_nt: TGCAGCGTAGAACCCGGGACTAGCATGTATGAGCAGTTCTTC

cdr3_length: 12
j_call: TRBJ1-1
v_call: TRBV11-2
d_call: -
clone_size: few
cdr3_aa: CASSFVDTEAFF
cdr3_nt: TGTGCCAGCAGCTTCGTAGACACTGAAGCTTTCTTT

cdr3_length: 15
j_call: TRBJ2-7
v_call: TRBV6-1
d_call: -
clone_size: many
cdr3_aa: CASSEQGGGNYEQYF
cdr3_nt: TGTGCCAGCAGTGAACAGGGGGGAGGGAACTACGAGCAGTACTTC

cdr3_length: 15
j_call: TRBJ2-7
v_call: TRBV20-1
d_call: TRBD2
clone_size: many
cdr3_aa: CSARSAGGGHYEQYF
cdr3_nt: TGCAGTGCTAGATCTGCCGGGGGAGGGCACTACGAGCAGTACTTC

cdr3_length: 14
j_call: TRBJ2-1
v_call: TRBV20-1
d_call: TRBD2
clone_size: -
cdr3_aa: CSAQKTSGRTEQFF
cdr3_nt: TGCAGTGCCCAGAAGACTAGCGGGAGAACGGAGCAGTTCTTC

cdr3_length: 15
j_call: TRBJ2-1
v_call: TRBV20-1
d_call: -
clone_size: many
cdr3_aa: CSARLMDTFSREQFF
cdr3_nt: TGCAGTGCTAGACTCATGGACACCTTCTCTCGCGAGCAGTTCTTC

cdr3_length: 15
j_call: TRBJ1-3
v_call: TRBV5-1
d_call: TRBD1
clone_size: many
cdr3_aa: CASSPGQASGNTIYF
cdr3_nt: TGCGCCAGCAGCCCAGGACAGGCGTCTGGAAACACCATATATTTT

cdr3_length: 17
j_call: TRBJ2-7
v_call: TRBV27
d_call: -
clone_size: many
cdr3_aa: CARTRRLGRIYSYEQYF
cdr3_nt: TGTGCCAGGACGCGGCGATTAGGTCGCATTTACTCCTACGAGCAGTACTTC

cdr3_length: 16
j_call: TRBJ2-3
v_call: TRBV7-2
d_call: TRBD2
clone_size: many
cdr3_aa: CASSLGVAGGRDTQYF
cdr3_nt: TGTGCCAGCAGCTTAGGGGTAGCGGGAGGGCGGGATACGCAGTATTTT

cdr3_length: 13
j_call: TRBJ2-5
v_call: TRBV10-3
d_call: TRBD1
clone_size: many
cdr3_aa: CAISGTGKETQYF
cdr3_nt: TGTGCCATCAGCGGGACAGGGAAAGAGACCCAGTACTTC

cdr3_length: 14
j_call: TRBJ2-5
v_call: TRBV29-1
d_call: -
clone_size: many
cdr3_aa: CSVEDRRIQETQYF
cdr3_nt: TGCAGCGTTGAAGATCGGAGAATCCAAGAGACCCAGTACTTC

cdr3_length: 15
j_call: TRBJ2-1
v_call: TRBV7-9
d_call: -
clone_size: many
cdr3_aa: CASAVQPSTYNEQFF
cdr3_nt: TGTGCCAGCGCCGTACAGCCGTCTACCTACAATGAGCAGTTCTTC

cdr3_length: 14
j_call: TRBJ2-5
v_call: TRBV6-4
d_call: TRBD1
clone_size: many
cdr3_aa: CASSSTGGQETQYF
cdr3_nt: TGTGCCAGCAGTTCCACAGGGGGTCAAGAGACCCAGTACTTC

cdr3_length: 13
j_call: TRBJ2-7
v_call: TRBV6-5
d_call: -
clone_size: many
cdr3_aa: CASSYRASGEQYF
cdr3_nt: TGTGCCAGCAGTTACCGTGCCTCCGGGGAGCAGTACTTC

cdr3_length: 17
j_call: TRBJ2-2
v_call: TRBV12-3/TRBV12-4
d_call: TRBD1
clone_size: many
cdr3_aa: CASSPPGQGTNTGELFF
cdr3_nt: TGTGCCAGCAGTCCTCCTGGACAGGGGACGAACACCGGGGAGCTGTTTTTT

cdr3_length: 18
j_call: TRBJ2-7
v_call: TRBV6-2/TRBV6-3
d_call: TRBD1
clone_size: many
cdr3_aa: CASSYPSQQGPSSHEQYF
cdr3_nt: TGTGCCAGCAGTTACCCGTCCCAACAGGGGCCCTCCTCGCACGAGCAGTACTTC

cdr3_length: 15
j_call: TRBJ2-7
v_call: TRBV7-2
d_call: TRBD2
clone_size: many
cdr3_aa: CASSWSGGPTYEQYF
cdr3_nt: TGTGCCAGCAGCTGGAGCGGGGGCCCAACCTACGAGCAGTACTTC

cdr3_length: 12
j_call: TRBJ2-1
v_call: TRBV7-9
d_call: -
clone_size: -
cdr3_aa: CASSFSDREQFF
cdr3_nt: TGTGCCAGCAGCTTTTCTGACCGTGAGCAGTTCTTC

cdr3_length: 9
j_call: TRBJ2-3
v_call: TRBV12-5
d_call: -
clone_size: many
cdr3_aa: CARLDTQYF
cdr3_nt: TGTGCTAGATTAGATACGCAGTATTTT

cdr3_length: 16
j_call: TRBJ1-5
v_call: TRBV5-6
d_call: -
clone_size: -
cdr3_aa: CASSLRANYSNQPQHF
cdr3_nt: TGTGCCAGCAGCTTGAGGGCTAACTATAGCAATCAGCCCCAGCATTTT

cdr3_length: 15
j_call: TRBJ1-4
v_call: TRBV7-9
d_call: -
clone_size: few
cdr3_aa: CASSRNGRVDEKLFF
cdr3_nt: TGTGCCAGCAGCCGCAATGGCAGGGTTGACGAAAAACTGTTTTTT

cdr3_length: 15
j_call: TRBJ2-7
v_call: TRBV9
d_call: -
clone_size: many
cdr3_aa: CASSAEPLPHYEQYF
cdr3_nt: TGTGCCAGCAGCGCAGAGCCATTGCCTCACTACGAGCAGTACTTC

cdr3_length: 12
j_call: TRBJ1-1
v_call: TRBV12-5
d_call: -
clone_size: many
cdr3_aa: CASGRGETEAFF
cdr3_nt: TGTGCTAGTGGTAGAGGGGAAACTGAAGCTTTCTTT

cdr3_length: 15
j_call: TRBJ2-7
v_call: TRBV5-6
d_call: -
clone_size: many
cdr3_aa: CASSFPGARFYEQYF
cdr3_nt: TGTGCCAGCAGCTTCCCGGGGGCGAGATTCTACGAGCAGTACTTC